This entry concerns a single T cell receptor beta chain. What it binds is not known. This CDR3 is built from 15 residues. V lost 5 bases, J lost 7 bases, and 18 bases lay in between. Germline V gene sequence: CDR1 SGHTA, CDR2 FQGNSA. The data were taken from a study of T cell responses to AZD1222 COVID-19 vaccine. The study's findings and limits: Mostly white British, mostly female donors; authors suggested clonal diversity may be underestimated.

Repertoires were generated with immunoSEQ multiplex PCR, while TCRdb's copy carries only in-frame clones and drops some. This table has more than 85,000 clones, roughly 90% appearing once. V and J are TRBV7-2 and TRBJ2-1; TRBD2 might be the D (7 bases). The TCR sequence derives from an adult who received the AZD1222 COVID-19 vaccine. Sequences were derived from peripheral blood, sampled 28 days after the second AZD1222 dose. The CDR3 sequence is CASSQRGGLGNEQFF. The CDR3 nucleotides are TGTGCCAGCAGCCAAAGGGGGGGCTTGGGTAATGAGCAGTTCTTC.